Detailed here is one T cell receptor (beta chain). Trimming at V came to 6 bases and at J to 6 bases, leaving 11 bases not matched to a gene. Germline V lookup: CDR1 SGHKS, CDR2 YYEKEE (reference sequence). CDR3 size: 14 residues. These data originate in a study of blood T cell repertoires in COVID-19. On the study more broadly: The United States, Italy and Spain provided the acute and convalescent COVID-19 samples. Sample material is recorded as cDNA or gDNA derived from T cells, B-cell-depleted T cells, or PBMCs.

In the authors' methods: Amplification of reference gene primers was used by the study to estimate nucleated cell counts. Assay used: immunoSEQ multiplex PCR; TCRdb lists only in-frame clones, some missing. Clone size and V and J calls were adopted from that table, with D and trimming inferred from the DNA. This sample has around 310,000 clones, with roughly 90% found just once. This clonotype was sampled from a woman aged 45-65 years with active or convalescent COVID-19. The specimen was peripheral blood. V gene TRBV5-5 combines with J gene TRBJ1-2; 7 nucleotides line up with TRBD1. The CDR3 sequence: CASNPGTGADGYTF. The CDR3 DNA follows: TGTGCCAGCAACCCCGGAACAGGGGCGGATGGCTACACCTTC.